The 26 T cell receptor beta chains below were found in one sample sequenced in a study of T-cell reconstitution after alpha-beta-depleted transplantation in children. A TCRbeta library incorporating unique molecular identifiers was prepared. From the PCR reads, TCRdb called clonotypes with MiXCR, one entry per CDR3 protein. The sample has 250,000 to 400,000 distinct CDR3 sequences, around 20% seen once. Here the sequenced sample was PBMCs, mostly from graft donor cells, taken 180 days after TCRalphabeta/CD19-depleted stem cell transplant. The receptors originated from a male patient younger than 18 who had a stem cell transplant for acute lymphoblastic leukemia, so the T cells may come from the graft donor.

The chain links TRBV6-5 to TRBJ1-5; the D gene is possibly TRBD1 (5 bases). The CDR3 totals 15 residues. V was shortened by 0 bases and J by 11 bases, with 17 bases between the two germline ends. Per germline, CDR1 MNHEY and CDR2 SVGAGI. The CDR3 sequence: CASSYSGRARGAQHF. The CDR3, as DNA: TGTGCCAGCAGTTACTCGGGGCGGGCCCGGGGAGCCCAGCATTTT.

In nucleotides, the CDR3 is TGTGCCAGCAGCCCTACCCCGGGGACAGGGGTAGGAGCTTTCTTT. Its translation is CASSPTPGTGVGAFF. The chain employs TRBV9 and TRBJ1-1, with 10 nucleotides matching TRBD1. The CDR3 consists of 15 residues. The ends lost 4 bases at V and 10 bases at J; junction bases unmatched: 13. The V gene's germline CDR1 is SGDLS and CDR2 YYNGEE.

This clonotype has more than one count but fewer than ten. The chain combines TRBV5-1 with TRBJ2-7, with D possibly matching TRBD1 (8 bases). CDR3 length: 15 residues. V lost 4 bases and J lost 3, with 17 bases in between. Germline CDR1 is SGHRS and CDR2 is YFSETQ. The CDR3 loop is CASSDRGGWYYEQYF. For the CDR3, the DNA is TGCGCCAGCAGCGACAGGGGAGGGTGGTACTACGAGCAGTACTTC.

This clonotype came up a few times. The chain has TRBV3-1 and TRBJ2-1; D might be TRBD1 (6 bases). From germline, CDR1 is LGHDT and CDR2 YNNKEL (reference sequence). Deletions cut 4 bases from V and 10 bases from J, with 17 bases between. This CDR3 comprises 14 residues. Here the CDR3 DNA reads TGTGCCAGCAGCCCCCGGGACAAGCGAAAGGAGCAGTTCTTC. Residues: CASSPRDKRKEQFF.

Here the CDR3 reads CASRAPNREGSNEQFF. Here the CDR3 DNA reads TGTGCCAGCAGGGCCCCAAATCGGGAGGGAAGCAATGAGCAGTTCTTC. The chain links TRBV6-1 to TRBJ2-1; 8 bases align to TRBD2. V gave up 6 bases and J gave up 6 bases; unmatched junction bases: 13. Germline-derived CDR1 and CDR2 are MNHNS and SASEGT. This CDR3 comprises 16 residues.

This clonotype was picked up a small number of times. The CDR3 reads CASSFGTGNEQFF. In nucleotides, the CDR3 is TGTGCCAGCAGTTTTGGGACAGGCAATGAGCAGTTCTTC. This chain connects TRBV12-3 or TRBV12-4 to TRBJ2-1, with 8 bases matching TRBD1. The CDR3 spans 13 residues. The V and J ends lost 3 bases and 6 bases, in that order; junction bases with no gene match: 1.

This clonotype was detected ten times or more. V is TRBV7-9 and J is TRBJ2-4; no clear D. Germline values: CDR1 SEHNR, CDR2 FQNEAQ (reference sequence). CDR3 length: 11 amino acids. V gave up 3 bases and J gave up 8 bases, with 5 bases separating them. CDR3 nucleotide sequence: TGTGCCAGCAGCTTTGGGGACATTCAGTACTTC. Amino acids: CASSFGDIQYF.

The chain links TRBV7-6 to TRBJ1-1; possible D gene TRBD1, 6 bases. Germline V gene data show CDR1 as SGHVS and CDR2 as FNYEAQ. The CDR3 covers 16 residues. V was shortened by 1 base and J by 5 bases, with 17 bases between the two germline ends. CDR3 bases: TGTGCCAGCAGCTTAGATCCCCCAGGGGTCGGTACTGAAGCTTTCTTT. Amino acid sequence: CASSLDPPGVGTEAFF.

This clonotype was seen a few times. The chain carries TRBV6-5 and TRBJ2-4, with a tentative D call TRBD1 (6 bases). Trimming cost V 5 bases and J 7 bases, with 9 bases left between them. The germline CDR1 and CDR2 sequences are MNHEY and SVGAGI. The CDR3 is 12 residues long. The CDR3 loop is CASSTRGNIQYF. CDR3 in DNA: TGTGCCAGCAGTACTAGGGGGAACATTCAGTACTTC.

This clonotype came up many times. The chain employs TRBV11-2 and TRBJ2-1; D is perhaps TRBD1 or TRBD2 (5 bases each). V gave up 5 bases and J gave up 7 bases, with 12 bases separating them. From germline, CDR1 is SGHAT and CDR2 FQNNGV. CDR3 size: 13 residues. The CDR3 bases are TGTGCCAGCAGCCCCGGGACCGTGAATGAGCAGTTCTTC. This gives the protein CASSPGTVNEQFF.

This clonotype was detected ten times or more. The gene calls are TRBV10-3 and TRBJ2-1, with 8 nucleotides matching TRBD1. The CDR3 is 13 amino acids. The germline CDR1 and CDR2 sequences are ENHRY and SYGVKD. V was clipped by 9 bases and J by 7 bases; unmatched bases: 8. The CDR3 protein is CAITGGGENEQFF. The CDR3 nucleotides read TGTGCCATAACAGGGGGAGGTGAGAATGAGCAGTTCTTC.

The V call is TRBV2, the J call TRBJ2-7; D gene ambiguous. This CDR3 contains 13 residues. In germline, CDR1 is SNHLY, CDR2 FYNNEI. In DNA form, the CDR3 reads TGTGCGAGCTCTAACAGTCTCTCCTACGAGCAGTACTTC. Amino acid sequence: CASSNSLSYEQYF.

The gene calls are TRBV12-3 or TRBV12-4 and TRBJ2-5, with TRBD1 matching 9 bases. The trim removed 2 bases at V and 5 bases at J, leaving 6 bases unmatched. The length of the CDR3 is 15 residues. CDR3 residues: CASSLPTGGVETQYF. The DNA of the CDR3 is TGTGCCAGCAGTTTACCGACAGGGGGGGTGGAGACCCAGTACTTC.

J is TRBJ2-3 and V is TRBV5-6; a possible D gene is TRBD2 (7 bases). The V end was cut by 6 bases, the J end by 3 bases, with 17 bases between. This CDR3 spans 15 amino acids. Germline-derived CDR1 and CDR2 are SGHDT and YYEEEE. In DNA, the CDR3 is TGTGCCAGCATCAATACGGGGGGCTGGACAGATACGCAGTATTTT. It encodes CASINTGGWTDTQYF. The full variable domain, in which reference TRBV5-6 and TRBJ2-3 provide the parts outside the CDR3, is DAGVTQSPTHLIKTRGQQVTLRCSPKSGHDTVSWYQQALGQGPQFIFQYYEEEERQRGNFPDRFSGHQFPNYSSELNVNALLLGDSALYLCASINTGGWTDTQYFGPGTRLTVL.

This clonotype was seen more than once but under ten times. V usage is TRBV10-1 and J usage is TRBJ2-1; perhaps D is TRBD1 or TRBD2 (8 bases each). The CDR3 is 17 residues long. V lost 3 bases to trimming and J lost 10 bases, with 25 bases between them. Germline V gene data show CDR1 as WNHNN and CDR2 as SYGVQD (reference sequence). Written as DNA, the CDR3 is TGCGCCAGCAGTGATCACCGGGGGGGGACAGGAGATTCCGAGCAGTTCTTC. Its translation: CASSDHRGGTGDSEQFF.

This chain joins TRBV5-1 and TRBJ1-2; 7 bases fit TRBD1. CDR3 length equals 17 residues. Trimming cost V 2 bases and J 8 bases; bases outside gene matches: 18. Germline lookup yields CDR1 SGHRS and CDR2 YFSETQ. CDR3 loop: CASSLGRGGGSSIGYTF. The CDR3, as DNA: TGCGCCAGCAGCTTAGGAAGAGGGGGCGGTTCGTCCATCGGCTACACCTTC. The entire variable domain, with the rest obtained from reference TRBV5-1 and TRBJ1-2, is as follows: KAGVTQTPRYLIKTRGQQVTLSCSPISGHRSVSWYQQTPGQGLQFLFEYFSETQRNKGNFPGRFSGRQFSNSRSEMNVSTLELGDSALYLCASSLGRGGGSSIGYTFGSGTRLTVV.

The CDR3 DNA follows: TGTGCCAGCTCAGCCTGCGGGACGGGAAGACGCGGGACTAATGAAAAACTGTTTTTT. This translates into CASSACGTGRRGTNEKLFF. This sequence joins TRBV18 and TRBJ1-4, with a weak D call TRBD1 (5 bases). This CDR3 spans 19 amino acids. Germline values: CDR1 KGHSH, CDR2 LQKENI. V shed 5 bases and J shed 2 bases, with 24 bases lying between them.

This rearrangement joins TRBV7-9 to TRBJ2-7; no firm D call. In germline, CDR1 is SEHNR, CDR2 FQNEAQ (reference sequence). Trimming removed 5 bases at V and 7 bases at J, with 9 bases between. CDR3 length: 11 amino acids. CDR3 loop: CASSTLWEQYF. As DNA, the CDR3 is TGTGCCAGCAGCACCCTGTGGGAGCAGTACTTC.

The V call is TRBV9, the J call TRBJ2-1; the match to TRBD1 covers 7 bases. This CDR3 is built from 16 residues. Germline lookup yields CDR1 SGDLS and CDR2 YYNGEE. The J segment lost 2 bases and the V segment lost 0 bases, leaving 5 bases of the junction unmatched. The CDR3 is CASSVAYRGTYNEQFF. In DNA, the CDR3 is TGTGCCAGCAGCGTAGCTTACAGGGGAACCTACAATGAGCAGTTCTTC.

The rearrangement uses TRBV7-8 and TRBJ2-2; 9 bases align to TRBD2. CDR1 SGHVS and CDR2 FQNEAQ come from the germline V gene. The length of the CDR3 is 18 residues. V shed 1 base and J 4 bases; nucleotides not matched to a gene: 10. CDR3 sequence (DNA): TGTGCCAGCAGCTTAGTCCGGGTAGCGGGAGCGAGCACCGGGGAGCTGTTTTTT. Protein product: CASSLVRVAGASTGELFF.

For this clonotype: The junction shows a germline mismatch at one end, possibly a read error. CDR3 region: CANSLQGGQETQYF. CDR3 coding DNA: TGCGCCAACAGCTTACAGGGTGGGCAAGAGACCCAGTACTTC. J is TRBJ2-5 and V is TRBV5-1; tentative D call: TRBD1 (6 bases). Germline CDR1 reads SGHRS; CDR2 reads YFSETQ. This CDR3 has 14 amino acids. Supplemented by reference TRBV5-1 and TRBJ2-5, the full variable domain reads KAGVTQTPRYLIKTRGQQVTLSCSPISGHRSVSWYQQTPGQGLQFLFEYFSETQRNKGNFPGRFSGRQFSNSRSEMNVSTLELGDSALYLCANSLQGGQETQYFGPGTRLLVL.

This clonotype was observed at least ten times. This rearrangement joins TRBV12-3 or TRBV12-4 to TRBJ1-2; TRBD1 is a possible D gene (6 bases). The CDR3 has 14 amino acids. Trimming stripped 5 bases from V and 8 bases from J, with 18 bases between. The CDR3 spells CASSESDRIWGYTF. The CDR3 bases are TGTGCCAGCAGTGAATCGGACAGAATCTGGGGCTACACCTTC.

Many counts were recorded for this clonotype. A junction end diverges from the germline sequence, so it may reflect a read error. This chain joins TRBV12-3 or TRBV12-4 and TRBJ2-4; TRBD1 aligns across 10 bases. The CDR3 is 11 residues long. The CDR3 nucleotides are TGTGCCAGCAGTCGGGACAGGGGAATGGACTTC. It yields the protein CASSRDRGMDF.

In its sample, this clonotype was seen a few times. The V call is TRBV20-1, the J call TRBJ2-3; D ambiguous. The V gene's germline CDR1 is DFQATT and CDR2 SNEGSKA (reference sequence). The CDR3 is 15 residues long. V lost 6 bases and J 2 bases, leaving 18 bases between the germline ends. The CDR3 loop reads CSALGLPRATDTQYF. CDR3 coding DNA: TGCAGTGCCTTAGGGCTACCGAGAGCCACAGATACGCAGTATTTT.

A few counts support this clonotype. The CDR3 region is CASKPSVRGSYEQYF. The CDR3 region has the DNA TGTGCCAGCAAACCCTCGGTGAGGGGCTCCTACGAGCAGTACTTC. The chain combines TRBV6-1 with TRBJ2-7; D tentatively reads TRBD1 or TRBD2 (5 bases each). CDR1 and CDR2 from the germline V gene are MNHNS and SASEGT. The CDR3 has 15 residues. Trimming took 7 bases from V and 0 from J, leaving 16 bases between them.

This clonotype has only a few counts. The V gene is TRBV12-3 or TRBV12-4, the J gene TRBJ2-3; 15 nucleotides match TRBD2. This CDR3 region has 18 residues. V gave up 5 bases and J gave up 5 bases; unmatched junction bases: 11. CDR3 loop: CASSLVGLAGGPQDTQYF. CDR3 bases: TGTGCCAGCAGTCTCGTCGGACTAGCGGGAGGGCCTCAAGATACGCAGTATTTT.